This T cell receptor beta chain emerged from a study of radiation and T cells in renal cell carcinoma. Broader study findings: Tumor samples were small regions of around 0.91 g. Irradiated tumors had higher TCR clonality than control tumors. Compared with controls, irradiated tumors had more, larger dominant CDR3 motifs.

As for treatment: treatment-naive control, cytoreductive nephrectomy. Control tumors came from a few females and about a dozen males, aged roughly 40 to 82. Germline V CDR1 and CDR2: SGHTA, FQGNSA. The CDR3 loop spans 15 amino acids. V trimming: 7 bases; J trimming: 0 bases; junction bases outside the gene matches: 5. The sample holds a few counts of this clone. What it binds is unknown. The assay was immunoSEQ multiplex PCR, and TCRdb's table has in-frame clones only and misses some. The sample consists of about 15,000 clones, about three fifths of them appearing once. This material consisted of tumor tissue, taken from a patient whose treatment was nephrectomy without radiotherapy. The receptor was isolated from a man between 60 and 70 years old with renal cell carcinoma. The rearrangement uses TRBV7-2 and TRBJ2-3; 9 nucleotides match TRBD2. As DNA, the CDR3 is TGTGCCAGCATCGATAGCGGGGGCAGCACAGATACGCAGTATTTT. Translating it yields CASIDSGGSTDTQYF.